These T cell receptor beta chains were read from a single sample in a study of cytomegalovirus exposure and HLA in healthy donors. TCRdb's copy holds only in-frame clones and misses some; the assay was immunoSEQ multiplex PCR. The data contain about 200,000 clones, about four fifths of them singletons. Sequencing was performed on PBMCs. These receptors were obtained from a male donor in good health and CMV-seropositive. Each CDR3 is given with its conserved first and last residue. D genes are given only for firm matches. Size is stated for part of the rows, as once, few or many counts, or as a class when the clone is expanded.

J gene | V gene | D gene | clone size | CDR3 DNA | CDR3 protein
TRBJ1-1 | TRBV2 | . | few | TGTGCCAGCATAGGGACTCTGAACACTGAAGCTTTCTTT | CASIGTLNTEAFF
TRBJ2-5 | TRBV5-1 | TRBD2 | . | TGCGCCAGCAGCTTGGTGTTAATAGCGGGGACGGACCAAGAGACCCAGTACTTC | CASSLVLIAGTDQETQYF
TRBJ2-5 | TRBV7-6 | TRBD2 | . | TGTGCCAGCAGCACCCACCCCCTAGCGGGGCAAGAGACCCAGTACTTC | CASSTHPLAGQETQYF
TRBJ2-5 | TRBV28 | TRBD1 | . | TGTGCCAGCAGTTCCCCCGACAGGGTTGGAGAGACCCAGTACTTC | CASSSPDRVGETQYF
TRBJ2-4 | TRBV19 | . | . | TGTGCCACCTTGGACAGAGCCAAAAACATTCAGTACTTC | CATLDRAKNIQYF
TRBJ1-6 | TRBV19 | . | . | TGTGCCAGTAGTATCGGCGCTGAGCAGGGGACATGGACTTCACCCCTCCACTTT | CASSIGAEQGTWTSPLHF
TRBJ1-1 | TRBV11-1 | . | . | TGTGCCAGCAGCTCCCGGGACATTCGGACTGAAGCTTTCTTT | CASSSRDIRTEAFF
TRBJ1-2 | TRBV18 | TRBD1 | . | TGTGCCAGCTCACCTGGGACAGGAAATGGCTACACCTTC | CASSPGTGNGYTF
TRBJ1-3 | TRBV5-1 | . | once | TGCGCCAGCAGTCCCGAGGGGGTTTGGGACACCATATATTTT | CASSPEGVWDTIYF
TRBJ1-5 | TRBV28 | . | few | TGTGCCAGCAGCCGCCCCCCGAGCGGTCAGCCCCAGCATTTT | CASSRPPSGQPQHF
TRBJ2-6 | TRBV5-1 | . | . | TGCGCCAGCACCTCTGGCCGGGGAACTGGGGCCAACGTCCTGACTTTC | CASTSGRGTGANVLTF
TRBJ1-2 | TRBV6-5 | TRBD1 | . | TGTGCCACCGGACAGGGGGCGCTTGATGGCTACACCTTC | CATGQGALDGYTF
TRBJ2-7 | TRBV28 | TRBD1 | . | TGTGCCAGCAGCTCACCGGACCCGGGACAGGGTTACGAGCAGTACTTC | CASSSPDPGQGYEQYF
TRBJ1-1 | TRBV27 | . | . | TGTGCCAGCAGGCCTCGCGGGCAGGGGCCCACGAACACTGAAGCTTTCTTT | CASRPRGQGPTNTEAFF
TRBJ1-2 | TRBV19 | . | . | TGTGCCAGTAGTATGGGGCGGCAGATCTATGGCTACACCTTC | CASSMGRQIYGYTF
TRBJ2-1 | TRBV11-1 | TRBD2 | few | TGTGCCAGCAGCTTAGGGGGGGGTTGGAATGAGCAGTTCTTC | CASSLGGGWNEQFF
TRBJ1-3 | TRBV7-9 | TRBD1 | few | TGTGCCAGCCTACACAGGGGTGGAAACACCATATATTTT | CASLHRGGNTIYF
TRBJ1-2 | TRBV6-1 | . | . | TGTGCCAGCAGTGAAGCCGGGTTCTCTGGCTACACCTTC | CASSEAGFSGYTF
TRBJ2-7 | TRBV7-2 | . | . | TGTGCCAGCAGCTCCCTAGGGGGCTACGAGCAGTACTTC | CASSSLGGYEQYF
TRBJ1-2 | TRBV4-1 | . | . | TGCGCCAGCAGCCCCTTGGGAGGGGACTATGGCTACACCTTC | CASSPLGGDYGYTF
TRBJ1-4 | TRBV28 | . | once | TGTGCCAGCAGTTGGGGGGGGTCAACTAATGAAAAACTGTTTTTT | CASSWGGSTNEKLFF
TRBJ2-7 | TRBV7-2 | . | . | TGTGCCAGCAGCCTAAACATTCTGACAGTTACCTACGAGCAGTACTTC | CASSLNILTVTYEQYF